This entry lists 29 T cell receptor beta chains sequenced from one sample in a study of blood T cell repertoires in COVID-19. The repertoire was sequenced with immunoSEQ multiplex PCR; TCRdb's copy has only in-frame clones and lacks some. The sample consists of 350,000 to 550,000 clones, approximately 90% of them appearing once. Input material: peripheral blood. The receptors come from a young woman with acute or convalescent COVID-19.

The rearrangement links TRBV13 to TRBJ2-7; TRBD1 matches 7 bases. The CDR3 has 12 residues. J gave up 8 bases and V 4 bases, and 5 bases lay outside the gene matches. Per germline, CDR1 PRHDT and CDR2 FYEKMQ (reference sequence). The CDR3 loop reads CASSSTGEQQYF. The CDR3, as DNA: TGTGCCAGCAGCTCAACAGGGGAACAGCAGTACTTC.

The genes are TRBV12-5 and TRBJ2-1, with 11 bases fitting TRBD2. The germline gives CDR1 LGHNT, CDR2 FRNRAP. The trim removed 6 bases at V and 4 bases at J, leaving 8 bases unmatched. The CDR3 runs to 16 residues. This CDR3 is CASGLGSSGGYNEQFF. The CDR3 nucleotides are TGTGCTAGTGGCCTTGGGTCTAGCGGGGGGTACAATGAGCAGTTCTTC. Full variable domain (rest looked up from reference TRBV12-5 and TRBJ2-1): DARVTQTPRHKVTEMGQEVTMRCQPILGHNTVFWYRQTMMQGLELLAYFRNRAPLDDSGMPKDRFSAEMPDATLATLKIQPSEPRDSAVYFCASGLGSSGGYNEQFFGPGTRLTVL.

The V gene is TRBV5-1, the J gene TRBJ2-2; maybe TRBD1 (6 bases). The ends were cut back, 7 bases at V and 4 bases at J, with 11 bases in the middle. The CDR3 consists of 13 residues. Germline V gene sequence: CDR1 SGHRS, CDR2 YFSETQ. The CDR3 reads CASGDKGTGELFF. The CDR3 nucleotides are TGCGCCAGCGGGGACAAAGGCACCGGGGAGCTGTTTTTT.

V usage is TRBV4-1 and J usage is TRBJ1-4; 9 nucleotides line up with TRBD1. The CDR3 runs 15 residues. The V gene end was trimmed by 4 bases and the J gene end by 12 bases; junction bases not matched to a gene: 12. Germline values: CDR1 MGHRA, CDR2 YSYEKL. The CDR3 reads CASSREGQGGGELFF. CDR3 coding DNA: TGCGCCAGCAGCCGAGAGGGACAGGGCGGCGGAGAACTGTTTTTT.

J is TRBJ2-1 and V is TRBV24-1, with TRBD1 matching 9 bases. V gave up 1 base and J gave up 0 bases; unmatched junction bases: 9. Germline V CDR1 and CDR2: KGHDR, SFDVKD. The CDR3 consists of 19 residues. The CDR3 spells CATSDFETGGPLSYNEQFF. The CDR3 DNA sequence: TGTGCCACCAGTGATTTTGAGACAGGGGGACCCCTCTCCTACAATGAGCAGTTCTTC.

This clone has more than one count but fewer than ten. The chain carries TRBV5-3 and TRBJ1-2, with D tentatively TRBD1 (6 bases). TRBV5-3 counts as an open reading frame of uncertain function. The V end lost 0 bases, the J end lost 11 bases, and 11 bases lay between the germline ends. The CDR3 loop spans 12 amino acids. The CDR3 here is CARSLGTTGYTF. CDR3 DNA: TGTGCCAGAAGCTTGGGGACGACAGGTTACACCTTC.

V gene TRBV6-6 combines with J gene TRBJ1-5, with D tentatively TRBD1 (5 bases). This CDR3 is built from 14 residues. V lost 7 bases to trimming and J lost 6 bases, with 16 bases between them. From germline, CDR1 is MNHNY and CDR2 SVGAGI (reference sequence). CDR3 nucleotide sequence: TGTGCCAGCACCACCCGGGGGGGAGGTCAGCCCCAGCATTTT. Protein product: CASTTRGGGQPQHF.

The V and J genes are TRBV15 and TRBJ2-7; 8 nucleotides match TRBD1. The trim removed 5 bases at V and 0 bases at J, leaving 6 bases unmatched. Germline lookup yields CDR1 LNHNV and CDR2 YYDKDF (reference sequence). The CDR3 runs 15 residues. CDR3 nucleotide sequence: TGTGCCACCAGCGGAGGGGACAGGAGCTCCTACGAGCAGTACTTC. Translation gives CATSGGDRSSYEQYF. Full variable domain (outside the CDR3, taken from reference TRBV15 and TRBJ2-7): DAMVIQNPRYQVTQFGKPVTLSCSQTLNHNVMYWYQQKSSQAPKLLFHYYDKDFNNEADTPDNFQSRRPNTSFCFLDIRSPGLGDTAMYLCATSGGDRSSYEQYFGPGTRLTVT.

The chain uses TRBV15 and TRBJ2-1; TRBD1 might be the D (5 bases). The ends were cut back, 4 bases at V and 6 bases at J, with 16 bases in the middle. Per the germline V gene, CDR1 is LNHNV and CDR2 is YYDKDF (reference sequence). CDR3 length equals 15 residues. The CDR3: CATSTSLKGLNEQFF. CDR3 sequence (DNA): TGTGCCACCAGCACCTCGTTGAAGGGGCTCAATGAGCAGTTCTTC.

The chain couples TRBV19 to TRBJ2-2; D call uncertain. CDR3 size: 13 residues. V lost 1 base to trimming and J lost 6 bases, with 6 bases between them. CDR1 is LNHDA and CDR2 is SQIVND in the germline V gene (reference sequence). The CDR3 loop reads CASSIGVAGELFF. CDR3 nucleotides: TGTGCCAGTAGTATAGGCGTGGCCGGGGAGCTGTTTTTT.

The chain has TRBV5-6 and TRBJ2-3, with 7 bases identical to TRBD1. The J segment lost 1 base and the V segment lost 5 bases, leaving 13 bases of the junction unmatched. Germline CDR1 is SGHDT and CDR2 is YYEEEE. This CDR3 region has 17 residues. Here the CDR3 DNA reads TGTGCCAGCAGTTCAACAATGACAGGGATAGGCACAGATACGCAGTATTTT. Translating gives CASSSTMTGIGTDTQYF. The whole variable domain, remainder taken from reference TRBV5-6 and TRBJ2-3, is DAGVTQSPTHLIKTRGQQVTLRCSPKSGHDTVSWYQQALGQGPQFIFQYYEEEERQRGNFPDRFSGHQFPNYSSELNVNALLLGDSALYLCASSSTMTGIGTDTQYFGPGTRLTVL.

V is TRBV7-2 and J is TRBJ2-7; D remains ambiguous. The CDR3 is 14 residues long. The germline V and J ends were trimmed by 1 base and 3 bases, with 10 bases remaining between them. The germline gives CDR1 SGHTA, CDR2 FQGNSA. CDR3 amino acids: CASSLGGTYYEQYF. The CDR3 DNA follows: TGTGCCAGCAGCTTAGGCGGTACGTACTACGAGCAGTACTTC.

This chain links TRBV16 with TRBJ1-2; the match to TRBD1 covers 8 bases. Unmatched junction bases numbered 9, after V lost 4 bases and J lost 8 bases. This CDR3 contains 14 residues. CDR1 is KGHSY and CDR2 is FQNENV in the germline V gene. Here the CDR3 DNA reads TGTGCCAGCAGCCTGCAGGGGGCGCCGGGAGGCTACACCTTC. Its translation is CASSLQGAPGGYTF.

This clone was counted a single time. The V gene is TRBV2, the J gene TRBJ1-2, with D possibly being TRBD1 (5 bases). CDR1 and CDR2 from the germline V gene are SNHLY and FYNNEI. Trimming cost V 6 bases and J 0 bases, with 11 bases left between them. The length of the CDR3 is 14 residues. The CDR3: CASRRQLANYGYTF. The CDR3 region has the DNA TGTGCCAGCAGGAGACAGTTAGCTAACTATGGCTACACCTTC. Based on the CDR3 plus reference TRBV2 and TRBJ1-2, the full variable domain is EPEVTQTPSHQVTQMGQEVILRCVPISNHLYFYWYRQILGQKVEFLVSFYNNEISEKSEIFDDQFSVERPDGSNFTLKIRSTKLEDSAMYFCASRRQLANYGYTFGSGTRLTVV.

This chain links TRBV30 with TRBJ2-3, with 10 nucleotides matching TRBD2. V lost 2 bases, J lost 5 bases, and 4 bases stayed unmatched. Germline V lookup: CDR1 GTSNPN, CDR2 SVGIG (reference sequence). The CDR3 extends over 14 amino acids. CDR3 amino acids: CAWSMGLALDTQYF. The CDR3 nucleotides are TGTGCCTGGAGTATGGGACTAGCGTTAGATACGCAGTATTTT.

The V and J genes are TRBV29-1 and TRBJ2-7; 8 bases align to TRBD1. Germline values: CDR1 SQVTM, CDR2 ANQGSEA. The CDR3 contains 12 residues. Trimming cost V 5 bases and J 4 bases; bases outside gene matches: 4. CDR3 region: CSVQGAAYEQYF. The CDR3 bases are TGCAGCGTTCAGGGGGCCGCATACGAGCAGTACTTC.

This chain connects TRBV5-1 to TRBJ1-2; D uncertain. This CDR3 has 13 amino acids. Germline V CDR1 and CDR2: SGHRS, YFSETQ. The V and J ends lost 4 bases and 7 bases respectively, with 14 bases between them. The CDR3 DNA reads as TGCGCCAGCAGCCCTCGAGTTCCGGTTGGCTACACCTTC. This gives the protein CASSPRVPVGYTF.

The chain uses TRBV5-1 and TRBJ2-1; D unclear. The CDR3 runs to 13 residues. Trimming removed 4 bases from V and 6 bases from J, with 11 bases in between. Germline V gene data show CDR1 as SGHRS and CDR2 as YFSETQ. CDR3 nucleotide sequence: TGCGCCAGCAGCCCGAACCCCAGCAATGAGCAGTTCTTC. It translates to CASSPNPSNEQFF.

The CDR3 coding sequence is TGTGCCAGCAGCTCGTCCCCCCAAGCAGTGCCGGGGGAGCAGTACTTC. This encodes CASSSSPQAVPGEQYF. The gene calls are TRBV9 and TRBJ2-7; D is perhaps TRBD2 (5 bases). In germline, CDR1 is SGDLS, CDR2 YYNGEE. The CDR3 has 16 amino acids. Deletions cut 4 bases from V and 7 bases from J, with 24 bases between.

The chain employs TRBV5-1 and TRBJ2-7, with 9 nucleotides matching TRBD2. The CDR3 extends over 15 amino acids. Germline V gives CDR1 SGHRS, CDR2 YFSETQ. Losses at the gene ends were 4 bases for V and 4 bases for J; bases not matched to a gene: 9. CDR3 sequence (DNA): TGCGCCAGCAGCGAAACGGGACTAGCTTCATACGAGCAGTACTTC. Its protein is CASSETGLASYEQYF.

In the case of this clone: The same CDR3 can be traced to other DNA sequences in this sample. The chain employs TRBV24-1 and TRBJ1-5, with D unclear. Trimming cost V 2 bases and J 7 bases, with 5 bases left between them. Germline CDR1 KGHDR, CDR2 SFDVKD. This CDR3 is 12 amino acids long. The CDR3 coding sequence is TGTGCCACCAGTGATTCGGGGCAGCCCCAGCATTTT. Protein product: CATSDSGQPQHF.

The chain joins TRBV4-1 to TRBJ1-3, with D possibly being TRBD1 (6 bases). The CDR3 length is 14 residues. The germline V gene encodes CDR1 MGHRA and CDR2 YSYEKL. Trimming cost V 4 bases and J 2 bases, with 9 bases left between them. CDR3 protein: CASSRGPAGNTIYF. The CDR3 bases are TGCGCCAGCAGCCGGGGGCCGGCTGGAAACACCATATATTTT.

The rearrangement uses TRBV6-5 and TRBJ2-5, with 8 nucleotides matching TRBD1. Germline-derived CDR1 and CDR2 are MNHEY and SVGAGI. The CDR3 spans 13 residues. V was clipped by 4 bases and J by 4 bases; unmatched bases: 2. CDR3 loop: CASSSGGRETQYF. CDR3 nucleotide sequence: TGTGCCAGCAGTTCAGGGGGCAGAGAGACCCAGTACTTC.

This clone was seen once. This chain connects TRBV6-6 to TRBJ2-1; tentatively, D is TRBD1 (5 bases). The CDR3 spans 13 residues. V lost 2 bases, J lost 5 bases, and 7 bases lay in between. Per germline, CDR1 MNHNY and CDR2 SVGAGI (reference sequence). The chain's CDR3 is CASSYDRNNEQFF. The CDR3 DNA reads TGTGCCAGCAGTTACGACAGAAACAATGAGCAGTTCTTC.

This clone came up once. The chain recombines TRBV15 with TRBJ1-1; 7 positions agree with TRBD1. The trim removed 0 bases at V and 1 base at J, leaving 5 bases unmatched. Germline assignment: CDR1 LNHNV and CDR2 YYDKDF (reference sequence). CDR3 size: 16 residues. The DNA of the CDR3 is TGTGCCACCAGCAGAGATATCCGGACAGGGAACACTGAAGCTTTCTTT. It codes for CATSRDIRTGNTEAFF. The full variable domain, its missing parts supplied by reference TRBV15 and TRBJ1-1, is DAMVIQNPRYQVTQFGKPVTLSCSQTLNHNVMYWYQQKSSQAPKLLFHYYDKDFNNEADTPDNFQSRRPNTSFCFLDIRSPGLGDTAMYLCATSRDIRTGNTEAFFGQGTRLTVV.

The CDR3 nucleotides read TGTGCCAGCAGCTGGGCGGGGGAGAACACTGAAGCTTTCTTT. As protein: CASSWAGENTEAFF. The chain links TRBV5-8 to TRBJ1-1; D might be TRBD1 (5 bases). This CDR3 spans 14 amino acids. The V and J ends lost 3 bases and 1 base respectively, with 10 bases between them. Germline V gene sequence: CDR1 SGHTS, CDR2 YDEGEE.

The chain employs TRBV5-4 and TRBJ2-3, with a possible D match to TRBD2 (5 bases). The germline gives CDR1 SGHNT, CDR2 YYREEE (reference sequence). V was shortened by 1 base and J by 6 bases, with 9 bases between the two germline ends. The CDR3 consists of 13 residues. CDR3 in amino acids: CASSLLATDTQYF. CDR3 in DNA: TGTGCCAGCAGCTTGCTAGCCACGGATACGCAGTATTTT.

The count of this clone is one. The chain recombines TRBV30 with TRBJ2-7; perhaps TRBD2 as D (5 bases). Germline V CDR1 and CDR2: GTSNPN, SVGIG (reference sequence). The CDR3 is 14 amino acids. Trimming took 4 bases from V and 2 from J, leaving 15 bases between them. The CDR3 DNA sequence: TGTGCCTGGAATTCCCCTCAGCGGACCTACGAGCAGTACTTC. This codes for CAWNSPQRTYEQYF.

The J gene is TRBJ1-5, the V gene TRBV4-1, with D perhaps TRBD1 (6 bases). Looked up from germline, CDR1 is MGHRA and CDR2 is YSYEKL. The CDR3 runs 14 residues. V was trimmed by 4 bases and J by 9 bases, leaving 16 bases between them. CDR3 in amino acids: CASSPTQGSRPQHF. The CDR3, as DNA: TGCGCCAGCAGCCCTACACAGGGCAGTAGGCCCCAGCATTTT.